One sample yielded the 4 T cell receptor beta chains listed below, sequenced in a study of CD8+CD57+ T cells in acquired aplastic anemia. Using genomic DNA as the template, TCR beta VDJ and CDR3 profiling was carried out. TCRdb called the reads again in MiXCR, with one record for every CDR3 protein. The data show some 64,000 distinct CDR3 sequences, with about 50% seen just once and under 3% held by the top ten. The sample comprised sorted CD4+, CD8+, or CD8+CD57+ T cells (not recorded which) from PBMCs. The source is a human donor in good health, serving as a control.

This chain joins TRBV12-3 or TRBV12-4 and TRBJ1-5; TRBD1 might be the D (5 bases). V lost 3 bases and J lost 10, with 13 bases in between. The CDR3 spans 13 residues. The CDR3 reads CASSFPGYSPQHF. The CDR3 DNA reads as TGTGCCAGCAGTTTCCCAGGGTATTCTCCCCAGCATTTT.

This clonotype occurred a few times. The CDR3, as DNA: TGCAGCGTCACCGTGGGGCTAGCGGGAGGCGAGCAGTACTTC. Amino acids: CSVTVGLAGGEQYF. The chain couples TRBV29-1 to TRBJ2-7; TRBD2 matches 11 bases. CDR1 is SQVTM, CDR2 ANQGSEA, per germline. The J segment lost 6 bases and the V segment lost 6 bases, leaving 10 bases of the junction unmatched. CDR3 length: 14 amino acids.

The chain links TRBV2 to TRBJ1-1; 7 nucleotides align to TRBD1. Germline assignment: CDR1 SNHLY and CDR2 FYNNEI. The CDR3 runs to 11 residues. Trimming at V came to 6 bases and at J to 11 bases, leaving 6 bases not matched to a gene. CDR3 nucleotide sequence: TGTGCCAGCAGAGACAGGGTTCGGGCTTTCTTT. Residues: CASRDRVRAFF.

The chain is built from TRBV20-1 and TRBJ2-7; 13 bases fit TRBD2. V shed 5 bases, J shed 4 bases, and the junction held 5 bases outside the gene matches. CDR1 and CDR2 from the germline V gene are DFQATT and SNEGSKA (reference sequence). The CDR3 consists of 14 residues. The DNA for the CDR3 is TGCAGTGCTTCTCGGACTAGCGGGAGTTACGAGCAGTACTTC. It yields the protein CSASRTSGSYEQYF.